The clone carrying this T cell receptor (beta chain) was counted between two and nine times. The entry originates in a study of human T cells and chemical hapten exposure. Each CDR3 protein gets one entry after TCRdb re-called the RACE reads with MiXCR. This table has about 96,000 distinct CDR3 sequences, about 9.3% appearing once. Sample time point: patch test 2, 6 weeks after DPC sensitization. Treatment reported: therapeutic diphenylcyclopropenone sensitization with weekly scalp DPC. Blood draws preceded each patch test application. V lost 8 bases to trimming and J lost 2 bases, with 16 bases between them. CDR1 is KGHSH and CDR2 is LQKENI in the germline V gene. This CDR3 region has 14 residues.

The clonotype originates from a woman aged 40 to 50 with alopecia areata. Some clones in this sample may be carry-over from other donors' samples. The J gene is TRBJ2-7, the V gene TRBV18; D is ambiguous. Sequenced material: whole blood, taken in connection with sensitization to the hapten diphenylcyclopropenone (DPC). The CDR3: CASTRTETTYEQYF. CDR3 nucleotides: TGTGCCAGCACGCGGACCGAAACTACCTACGAGCAGTACTTC.